The 29 T cell receptor beta chains presented below share a single source sample, sequenced in a study of blood T cells in healthy people across ages. Through a sample-barcoded 5' primer and a J-beta primer mix, a second PCR was run for roughly 6 to 11 cycles. In TCRdb, the 5' RACE reads were re-called with MiXCR into one record per CDR3 protein. The sample has 1.2 million to 1.5 million distinct CDR3 sequences; about 40% are singletons. Material for sequencing was blood. Source of these receptors: a woman younger than 35 in good health.

This clonotype was seen a few times. Here the CDR3 reads CASSHSGLPPDTGELFF. CDR3 in DNA: TGTGCCAGCAGCCACTCGGGACTACCCCCGGACACCGGGGAGCTGTTTTTT. The chain is built from TRBV4-2 and TRBJ2-2, with TRBD2 identical over 7 bases. V was clipped by 3 bases and J by 3 bases; unmatched bases: 10. The CDR3 runs to 17 residues. Looked up from germline, CDR1 is LGHNA and CDR2 is YNFKEQ.

The genes are TRBV3-1 and TRBJ2-5; D possibly corresponds to TRBD1 (5 bases). TRBJ2-7 explains the end of the DNA better; the J call may be wrong. Looked up from germline, CDR1 is LGHDT and CDR2 is YNNKEL (reference sequence). CDR3 length equals 12 residues. The CDR3 region has the DNA TGTGCCAGCAGCCACAAGGGGAACGAGCAGTACTTC. Residues: CASSHKGNEQYF.

The table lists this clonotype with a few counts. The V call is TRBV15, the J call TRBJ2-7; D ambiguous. Germline V gives CDR1 LNHNV, CDR2 YYDKDF (reference sequence). Trimming left V 3 bases short and J 1 base short, with 13 bases between. The CDR3 is made up of 15 amino acids. The CDR3 loop reads CATSRARPPSYEQYF. CDR3 nucleotides: TGTGCCACCAGCAGGGCCCGCCCCCCTTCCTACGAGCAGTACTTC.

This clonotype came up a few times. V is TRBV12-5 and J is TRBJ2-2; D may be TRBD2 (6 bases). Trimming stripped 4 bases from V and 4 bases from J, with 10 bases between. Germline assignment: CDR1 LGHNT and CDR2 FRNRAP. The CDR3 has 14 amino acids. CDR3 nucleotide sequence: TGTGCTAGTGGTTCGGGACTCCCCACCGGGGAGCTGTTTTTT. Translation: CASGSGLPTGELFF.

V usage is TRBV29-1 and J usage is TRBJ2-2; D not certain. From germline, CDR1 is SQVTM and CDR2 ANQGSEA. Trimming removed 2 bases from V and 3 bases from J, with 7 bases in between. The length of the CDR3 is 13 residues. CDR3 residues: CSVERSDTGELFF. The CDR3 nucleotides read TGCAGCGTTGAAAGGAGCGACACCGGGGAGCTGTTTTTT.

This clonotype was recorded a few times. This chain uses TRBV29-1 with TRBJ2-7; 8 bases agree with TRBD1. Trimming at V came to 5 bases and at J to 3 bases, leaving 9 bases not matched to a gene. Per the germline V gene, CDR1 is SQVTM and CDR2 is ANQGSEA. The length of the CDR3 is 14 residues. In nucleotides, the CDR3 is TGCAGCGTTAAGGACAGGGCAACTCACTACGAGCAGTACTTC. Translation gives CSVKDRATHYEQYF.

This chain links TRBV10-2 with TRBJ1-2, with D possibly TRBD1 on 5 matching bases. Germline V gene sequence: CDR1 WSHSY, CDR2 SAAADI. The germline V and J ends were trimmed by 2 bases and 5 bases, with 9 bases remaining between them. This CDR3 has 13 amino acids. DNA for the CDR3: TGCGCCAGCAGTGAGACGACAGTTTATGGCTACACCTTC. Translated: CASSETTVYGYTF.

This clonotype has a handful of counts. This chain connects TRBV9 to TRBJ2-1; TRBD2 matches 11 bases. This CDR3 is built from 19 residues. The germline V gene encodes CDR1 SGDLS and CDR2 YYNGEE. Losses at the gene ends were 3 bases for V and 2 bases for J; bases not matched to a gene: 13. CDR3 bases: TGTGCCAGCAGCGAGAGAACCGGGACTAGCGGTTATCCCTACAATGAGCAGTTCTTC. Its protein is CASSERTGTSGYPYNEQFF. Variable domain in full (rest from reference TRBV9 and TRBJ2-1): DSGVTQTPKHLITATGQRVTLRCSPRSGDLSVYWYQQSLDQGLQFLIQYYNGEERAKGNILERFSAQQFPDLHSELNLSSLELGDSALYFCASSERTGTSGYPYNEQFFGPGTRLTVL.

A few counts support this clonotype. The genes are TRBV27 and TRBJ2-7; D is undetermined. The CDR3 runs 14 residues. The germline CDR1 and CDR2 sequences are MNHEY and SMNVEV (reference sequence). V dropped 5 bases and J dropped 7 bases, with 18 bases sitting between them. CDR3 residues: CASSPADRLWEQYF. The CDR3 DNA reads as TGTGCCAGCAGTCCAGCAGACCGACTCTGGGAGCAGTACTTC.

V is TRBV20-1 and J is TRBJ2-3, with TRBD2 matching 10 bases. Unmatched junction bases numbered 9, after V lost 2 bases and J lost 4 bases. Germline V lookup: CDR1 DFQATT, CDR2 SNEGSKA (reference sequence). The CDR3 consists of 16 residues. The CDR3 DNA reads as TGCAGTGCTAGAAAAACGGGACTAGCGAGGGCAGATACGCAGTATTTT. Its protein product is CSARKTGLARADTQYF.

This clonotype was observed at least ten times. The V and J genes are TRBV11-2 and TRBJ2-1, with D unclear. Germline V CDR1 and CDR2: SGHAT, FQNNGV. Trimming removed 1 base at V and 0 bases at J, with 7 bases between. The CDR3 is 15 residues long. CDR3 residues: CASSLAPSSYNEQFF. The CDR3 DNA is TGTGCCAGCAGCTTAGCTCCTAGCTCCTACAATGAGCAGTTCTTC.

V and J are TRBV14 and TRBJ2-1; D possibly matches TRBD1 or TRBD2 (5 bases each). The DNA end is more similar to TRBJ2-7, so the J call may be wrong. CDR1 SGHDN and CDR2 FVKESK come from the germline V gene. This CDR3 is built from 16 residues. The CDR3 DNA is TGTGCCAGCAGCCAAGATCTGGGGGACGCTTACAATGAGCAGTACTTC. It codes for CASSQDLGDAYNEQYF.

The gene calls are TRBV7-2 and TRBJ2-2; D not resolved. V was cut by 2 bases and J by 4 bases, with 11 bases left in between. CDR3 length: 15 amino acids. Germline CDR1 SGHTA, CDR2 FQGNSA. The CDR3 is CASSLMGRATGELFF. The CDR3 region has the DNA TGTGCCAGCAGCTTAATGGGAAGGGCCACCGGGGAGCTGTTTTTT.

The rearrangement links TRBV12-3 or TRBV12-4 to TRBJ2-7; 7 bases line up with TRBD2. The CDR3 has 13 residues. V was pared by 6 bases and J by 3 bases, with 5 bases of the junction left unmatched. CDR3 sequence (DNA): TGTGCCAGCAGACAAACTAGCGACTACGAGCAGTACTTC. This encodes CASRQTSDYEQYF.

The rearrangement uses TRBV15 and TRBJ2-1, with 16 positions matching TRBD2. V lost 1 base and J lost 8; bases outside the gene matches: 2. CDR1 and CDR2 (germline): LNHNV, YYDKDF (reference sequence). The CDR3 has 16 residues. The CDR3 DNA sequence: TGTGCCACCAGCAGAGCCGGGACTAGCGGGAGGGATGAGCAGTTCTTC. This codes for CATSRAGTSGRDEQFF.

The genes are TRBV24-1 and TRBJ1-2, with D uncertain. Trimming pared 2 bases from V and 8 bases from J, leaving 11 bases between. CDR1 KGHDR and CDR2 SFDVKD come from the germline V gene. The CDR3 totals 13 residues. The CDR3 DNA sequence: TGTGCCACCAGTGATTCCGCCCTCCGGGGCTACACCTTC. This sequence encodes CATSDSALRGYTF.

This sequence joins TRBV5-1 and TRBJ2-3; maybe TRBD1 (5 bases). The germline gives CDR1 SGHRS, CDR2 YFSETQ. The CDR3 extends over 15 amino acids. V was clipped by 0 bases and J by 6 bases, with 14 bases between them. The CDR3 sequence: CASSLVVQARDTQYF. The CDR3 nucleotides are TGCGCCAGCAGCTTGGTCGTACAGGCTCGGGATACGCAGTATTTT.

The chain carries TRBV2 and TRBJ2-3; TRBD2 is a possible D gene (6 bases). The length of the CDR3 is 14 residues. Germline V lookup: CDR1 SNHLY, CDR2 FYNNEI. V lost 9 bases and J 1 base, leaving 14 bases between the germline ends. The CDR3 is CARISRGGTDTQYF. CDR3 coding DNA: TGTGCCAGGATTTCGCGGGGTGGCACAGATACGCAGTATTTT.

This clonotype was picked up a small number of times. CDR3 bases: TGTGCCAGCAGCCGTAGCCCACCATCGCGAAGAACCAACACCGGGGAGCTGTTTTTT. Protein sequence: CASSRSPPSRRTNTGELFF. The genes are TRBV7-2 and TRBJ2-2; unclear D gene. The CDR3 is 19 amino acids. V lost 5 bases and J lost 2, with 24 bases in between. The germline V gene encodes CDR1 SGHTA and CDR2 FQGNSA.

This clonotype showed up just a few times. This sequence joins TRBV4-1 and TRBJ2-5, with TRBD2 matching over 7 bases. The germline V gene encodes CDR1 MGHRA and CDR2 YSYEKL. The V gene end was trimmed by 0 bases and the J gene end by 0 bases; junction bases not matched to a gene: 7. The length of the CDR3 is 17 residues. The CDR3 here is CASSQEGTSANQETQYF. In nucleotides, the CDR3 is TGCGCCAGCAGCCAAGAAGGCACTAGCGCCAACCAAGAGACCCAGTACTTC.

This clonotype was observed a few times. V usage is TRBV14 and J usage is TRBJ2-1; 8 bases align to TRBD2. This CDR3 comprises 16 residues. CDR1 SGHDN and CDR2 FVKESK come from the germline V gene. Unmatched junction bases numbered 14, after V lost 0 bases and J lost 13 bases. As DNA, the CDR3 is TGTGCCAGCAGCCAAGAGTTCACAGCGGGAGTTGAGACCCAGTTCTTC. Its translation is CASSQEFTAGVETQFF.

The chain links TRBV5-1 to TRBJ2-1, with 13 bases fitting TRBD2. The CDR3 consists of 14 residues. The germline V gene has CDR1 SGHRS and CDR2 YFSETQ. Unmatched junction bases numbered 11, after V lost 5 bases and J lost 15 bases. CDR3: CASREGLAGPLAFF. In DNA, the CDR3 is TGCGCCAGCAGGGAGGGACTAGCGGGGCCCTTGGCGTTCTTC. Combining the CDR3 with reference TRBV5-1 and TRBJ2-1 gives the whole variable domain KAGVTQTPRYLIKTRGQQVTLSCSPISGHRSVSWYQQTPGQGLQFLFEYFSETQRNKGNFPGRFSGRQFSNSRSEMNVSTLELGDSALYLCASREGLAGPLAFFGPGTRLTVL.

The V and J genes are TRBV20-1 and TRBJ2-5; 11 bases match TRBD1. The CDR3 contains 13 residues. Trimming cost V 5 bases and J 5 bases; bases outside gene matches: 4. The germline V gene encodes CDR1 DFQATT and CDR2 SNEGSKA (reference sequence). The CDR3 region has the DNA TGCAGTGCTGGACAGGGGGCTTGGGAGACCCAGTACTTC. This codes for CSAGQGAWETQYF.

The chain links TRBV27 to TRBJ1-1; 7 bases agree with TRBD1. Germline CDR1 reads MNHEY; CDR2 reads SMNVEV (reference sequence). J lost 4 bases, V lost 0 bases, and 5 bases had no gene match. The CDR3 loop spans 15 amino acids. In nucleotides, the CDR3 is TGTGCCAGCAGTTTATCCCCCCAGGGGGGCACTGAAGCTTTCTTT. This translates into CASSLSPQGGTEAFF.

This chain uses TRBV7-8 with TRBJ1-5; D unclear. Deletions cut 2 bases from V and 5 bases from J, with 10 bases between. CDR3 size: 14 residues. Germline V gene lookup returns CDR1 SGHVS and CDR2 FQNEAQ. The CDR3 reads CASSLNYGYQPQHF. As DNA, the CDR3 is TGTGCCAGCAGCTTAAATTATGGATATCAGCCCCAGCATTTT.

This clonotype was observed at least ten times. V usage is TRBV5-1 and J usage is TRBJ2-7; TRBD2 aligns across 9 bases. The CDR3 runs 13 residues. Unmatched junction bases numbered 0, after V lost 5 bases and J lost 0 bases. Germline V gene sequence: CDR1 SGHRS, CDR2 YFSETQ. Here the CDR3 DNA reads TGCGCCAGCAGACTAGCGGGCTCCTACGAGCAGTACTTC. Its protein product is CASRLAGSYEQYF.

V gene TRBV12-3 or TRBV12-4 combines with J gene TRBJ2-1; 10 bases align to TRBD2. This CDR3 comprises 14 residues. With 7 bases clipped from V and 9 bases from J, the junction kept 9 bases outside the gene matches. CDR3 in amino acids: CASTPQVAGGEQFF. The CDR3 DNA sequence: TGTGCCAGCACCCCCCAAGTAGCGGGAGGTGAGCAGTTCTTC.

The chain combines TRBV5-1 with TRBJ2-1; a possible D gene is TRBD2 (6 bases). Deletions cut 0 bases from V and 1 base from J, with 20 bases between. There are 19 residues in the CDR3. Germline loops: CDR1 SGHRS, CDR2 YFSETQ. The CDR3 spells CASSLARAAGLGSYNEQFF. As DNA, the CDR3 is TGCGCCAGCAGCTTGGCTCGGGCAGCGGGTTTGGGTTCCTACAATGAGCAGTTCTTC.

This clonotype has just one count. The rearrangement joins TRBV11-2 to TRBJ1-6, with D perhaps matching TRBD1 (5 bases). Deletions cut 5 bases from V and 5 bases from J, with 10 bases between. Germline lookup yields CDR1 SGHAT and CDR2 FQNNGV. CDR3 length: 14 residues. The CDR3 loop reads CASSTGAHNSPLHF. CDR3 bases: TGTGCCAGCAGCACCGGGGCACATAATTCACCCCTCCACTTT. The full variable domain, its missing parts supplied by reference TRBV11-2 and TRBJ1-6, is EAGVAQSPRYKIIEKRQSVAFWCNPISGHATLYWYQQILGQGPKLLIQFQNNGVVDDSQLPKDRFSAERLKGVDSTLKIQPAKLEDSAVYLCASSTGAHNSPLHFGNGTRLTVT.